This is a list of T cell receptor beta chains from one sample in a study of monozygotic twins with inflammatory bowel disease. TCRdb reanalyzed the 5' RACE reads, giving one entry per CDR3 protein sequence and no DNA. The listing records some 400,000 distinct CDR3 sequences. Sequencing was done on a sample of blood. The source is a human donor with ulcerative colitis or Crohn's disease, or a healthy co-twin of an affected twin (not recorded which). The CDR3 runs from the conserved cysteine through the conserved F or W. The order of the fields is CDR3 length, J gene, V gene, CDR3 protein.

cdr3_length: 13
j_call: TRBJ2-2
v_call: TRBV28
cdr3_aa: CASIRGNTGELFF

cdr3_length: 16
j_call: TRBJ1-3
v_call: TRBV7-6
cdr3_aa: CASSLVAGAGGNTIYF

cdr3_length: 11
j_call: TRBJ2-6
v_call: TRBV7-2
cdr3_aa: CASLRANVLTF

cdr3_length: 13
j_call: TRBJ2-7
v_call: TRBV12-3/TRBV12-4
cdr3_aa: CASSLSSAYEQYF

cdr3_length: 15
j_call: TRBJ2-7
v_call: TRBV6-1
cdr3_aa: CASSRPGTRLGEQYF

cdr3_length: 15
j_call: TRBJ2-3
v_call: TRBV29-1
cdr3_aa: CSVEERRTSTDTQYF

cdr3_length: 15
j_call: TRBJ2-1
v_call: TRBV6-1
cdr3_aa: CASSVAGGPYNEQFF

cdr3_length: 17
j_call: TRBJ2-7
v_call: TRBV12-3/TRBV12-4
cdr3_aa: CASSLSSGFGGGNEQYF

cdr3_length: 14
j_call: TRBJ2-7
v_call: TRBV6-1
cdr3_aa: CASSSLGESYEQYF

cdr3_length: 14
j_call: TRBJ2-7
v_call: TRBV3-1
cdr3_aa: CASSPLRGVYEQYF

cdr3_length: 15
j_call: TRBJ1-1
v_call: TRBV5-4
cdr3_aa: CASSARQGGNTEAFF

cdr3_length: 19
j_call: TRBJ1-3
v_call: TRBV29-1
cdr3_aa: CSVEAPGQGDDVSGNTIYF

cdr3_length: 16
j_call: TRBJ2-1
v_call: TRBV7-3
cdr3_aa: CASSPRPGLAGNEQFF

cdr3_length: 19
j_call: TRBJ2-6
v_call: TRBV10-3
cdr3_aa: CATEGVGGGSNSGANVLTF

cdr3_length: 15
j_call: TRBJ1-5
v_call: TRBV25-1
cdr3_aa: CASSGSGGNGQPQHF

cdr3_length: 14
j_call: TRBJ1-1
v_call: TRBV5-1
cdr3_aa: CASSFGGADTEAFF

cdr3_length: 18
j_call: TRBJ2-1
v_call: TRBV18
cdr3_aa: CASSPNQASGSSYNEQFF

cdr3_length: 16
j_call: TRBJ2-3
v_call: TRBV24-1
cdr3_aa: CATSGGLGGVEDTQYF

cdr3_length: 13
j_call: TRBJ2-2
v_call: TRBV24-1
cdr3_aa: CATSDINTGELFF

cdr3_length: 17
j_call: TRBJ1-1
v_call: TRBV19
cdr3_aa: CASRAPSPANVNTEAFF

cdr3_length: 17
j_call: TRBJ2-7
v_call: TRBV3-1
cdr3_aa: CASSQVSTGQFHYEQYF

cdr3_length: 18
j_call: TRBJ1-1
v_call: TRBV5-1
cdr3_aa: CASSLDLSILDRGTEAFF

cdr3_length: 15
j_call: TRBJ2-2
v_call: TRBV19
cdr3_aa: CASSALWGGAGELFF

cdr3_length: 15
j_call: TRBJ1-1
v_call: TRBV5-1
cdr3_aa: CASSLRRAINTEAFF

cdr3_length: 16
j_call: TRBJ2-3
v_call: TRBV9
cdr3_aa: CASSPGIAVSTDTQYF

cdr3_length: 14
j_call: TRBJ1-1
v_call: TRBV27
cdr3_aa: CASSLDGLLPGAFF

cdr3_length: 13
j_call: TRBJ2-1
v_call: TRBV5-1
cdr3_aa: CASSLDQEMRQFF

cdr3_length: 19
j_call: TRBJ2-3
v_call: TRBV27
cdr3_aa: CASSPLTSLTGEGTDTQYF

cdr3_length: 18
j_call: TRBJ2-7
v_call: TRBV11-1
cdr3_aa: CASSFLGGMSGGPHEQYF